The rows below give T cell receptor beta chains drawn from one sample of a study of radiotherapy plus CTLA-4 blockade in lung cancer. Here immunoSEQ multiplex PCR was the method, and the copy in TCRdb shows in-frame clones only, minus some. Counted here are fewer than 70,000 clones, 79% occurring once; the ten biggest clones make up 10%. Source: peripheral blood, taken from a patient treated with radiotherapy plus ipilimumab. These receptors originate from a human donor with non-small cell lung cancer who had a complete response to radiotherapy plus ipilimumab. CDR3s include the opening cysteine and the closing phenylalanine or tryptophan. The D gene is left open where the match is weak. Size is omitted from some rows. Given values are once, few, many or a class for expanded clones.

CASSQVTSLPYNEQFF	TGCGCCAGCAGCCAAGTTACTAGCCTACCTTACAATGAGCAGTTCTTC	TRBJ2-1	.	few	TRBV4-1
CAWREGIGGEWPQHF	TGTGCCTGGAGAGAAGGGATCGGGGGGGAATGGCCCCAGCATTTT	TRBJ1-5	.	.	TRBV30
CASSLGRGYGYTF	TGTGCCAGCAGTTTGGGCAGGGGGTATGGCTACACCTTC	TRBJ1-2	TRBD1	few	TRBV28
CASSVAGGNYGYTF	TGCGCCAGCAGCGTGGCAGGGGGAAACTATGGCTACACCTTC	TRBJ1-2	TRBD1	.	TRBV5-1
CASTTSGYEQFF	TGTGCCAGTACTACTAGCGGGTATGAGCAGTTCTTC	TRBJ2-1	TRBD2	once	TRBV19
CASSLGGLRNTEAFF	TGTGCCAGCTCACTTGGGGGCCTAAGGAACACTGAAGCTTTCTTT	TRBJ1-1	.	.	TRBV18
CASSLVRTSGYNEQFF	TGTGCCAGCAGTTTAGTTAGGACTAGCGGTTACAATGAGCAGTTCTTC	TRBJ2-1	TRBD2	.	TRBV27
CASSPGQSKTTDTQYF	TGCGCCAGCAGCCCAGGACAGAGCAAGACCACAGATACGCAGTATTTT	TRBJ2-3	.	.	TRBV5-1
CASRGEYEQYF	TGCGCCAGCAGGGGGGAATACGAGCAGTACTTC	TRBJ2-7	.	.	TRBV10-2
CAISESGGQGHTEAFF	TGTGCCATCAGTGAGTCAGGGGGACAGGGACACACTGAAGCTTTCTTT	TRBJ1-1	TRBD1	.	TRBV10-3
CASSPPAGTGGDEQFF	TGTGCCAGCAGCCCACCGGCAGGGACAGGAGGCGATGAGCAGTTCTTC	TRBJ2-1	TRBD1	.	TRBV7-8
CASSLEAETGELFF	TGTGCCAGCAGCTTAGAGGCGGAAACCGGGGAGCTGTTTTTT	TRBJ2-2	.	.	TRBV7-6
CASRRDTEAFF	TGCGCCAGCCGGAGAGACACTGAAGCTTTCTTT	TRBJ1-1	.	.	TRBV5-1
CASSQAITQGSGNSPLHF	TGCGCCAGCAGTCAGGCAATCACTCAGGGGAGCGGTAATTCACCCCTCCACTTT	TRBJ1-6	.	.	TRBV23-1
CASPRGRGGNYGYTF	TGTGCCAGCCCCCGTGGGAGGGGGGGAAACTATGGCTACACCTTC	TRBJ1-2	.	.	TRBV5-8
CASSLGTGQINYGYTF	TGTGCCAGCAGCTTAGGAACGGGACAGATTAACTATGGCTACACCTTC	TRBJ1-2	TRBD1	.	TRBV7-2
CASSLWGPIEYNEQFF	TGTGCCAGCAGCTTATGGGGACCAATTGAATACAATGAGCAGTTCTTC	TRBJ2-1	.	.	TRBV7-8
CASSLQGNSNQPQHF	TGTGCCAGCAGCTTGCAAGGGAATAGCAATCAGCCCCAGCATTTT	TRBJ1-5	.	.	TRBV5-4
CASSPVDRNTEAFF	TGTGCCAGTAGTCCTGTTGACAGGAACACTGAAGCTTTCTTT	TRBJ1-1	.	few	TRBV19
CASSIQGDYGYTF	TGTGCCAGTAGTATACAAGGGGACTATGGCTACACCTTC	TRBJ1-2	.	few	TRBV19
CASSRDRPYGYTF	TGTGCCTCATCCAGGGACCGACCCTATGGCTACACCTTC	TRBJ1-2	.	few	TRBV30
CASSVVGTPKNEQFF	TGTGCCAGCAGCGTAGTGGGGACACCGAAAAATGAGCAGTTCTTC	TRBJ2-1	.	.	TRBV9
CASSIDGTSGSPYNEQFF	TGTGCCAGTAGTATAGATGGGACTAGCGGGTCCCCCTACAATGAGCAGTTCTTC	TRBJ2-1	TRBD2	.	TRBV19
CASSPGRGFYEPQHF	TGCGCCAGCAGCCCGGGCAGGGGGTTCTATGAGCCCCAGCATTTT	TRBJ1-5	TRBD1	.	TRBV5-1
CSVDLKLGNEQFF	TGCAGCGTAGACCTTAAGTTGGGAAATGAGCAGTTCTTC	TRBJ2-1	.	.	TRBV29-1
CASSQEWGKEQFF	TGCGCCAGCAGCCAAGAATGGGGAAAAGAGCAGTTCTTC	TRBJ2-1	.	.	TRBV4-3
CAWSEGRAYGYTF	TGTGCCTGGAGCGAGGGTAGGGCTTACGGCTACACCTTC	TRBJ1-2	.	.	TRBV30
CASSSQGYGYTF	TGTGCCAGCAGCTCACAGGGTTATGGCTACACCTTC	TRBJ1-2	.	.	TRBV5-5
CASSHAGDRAINEKLFF	TGTGCCAGCAGCCATGCAGGGGACAGGGCGATTAATGAAAAACTGTTTTTT	TRBJ1-4	TRBD1	.	TRBV14
CASSPLSGQGARNEQYF	TGTGCCAGCTCACCACTCTCGGGCCAGGGGGCTAGGAACGAGCAGTACTTC	TRBJ2-7	TRBD1	.	TRBV18
CASSITIQGARGYTF	TGTGCCAGTAGTATAACCATCCAGGGGGCCCGGGGCTACACCTTC	TRBJ1-2	TRBD1	.	TRBV19
CASSPQGGATDTQYF	TGTGCCAGCAGCCCTCAGGGGGGGGCCACAGATACGCAGTATTTT	TRBJ2-3	.	.	TRBV7-9
CASSPYEDSNEQFF	TGTGCTAGCAGCCCCTATGAGGACTCAAATGAGCAGTTCTTC	TRBJ2-1	.	.	TRBV7-7
CASSLRDGDYGYTF	TGTGCCAGTAGTCTCCGGGACGGAGACTATGGCTACACCTTC	TRBJ1-2	.	.	TRBV19
CASSSPTGGEKIGELFF	TGCGCCAGCAGCTCCCCGACAGGGGGCGAGAAGATCGGGGAGCTGTTTTTT	TRBJ2-2	TRBD1	.	TRBV5-1
CASSDWGFATNEKLFF	TGTGCCAGCAGCGACTGGGGGTTTGCAACTAATGAAAAACTGTTTTTT	TRBJ1-4	.	.	TRBV5-6